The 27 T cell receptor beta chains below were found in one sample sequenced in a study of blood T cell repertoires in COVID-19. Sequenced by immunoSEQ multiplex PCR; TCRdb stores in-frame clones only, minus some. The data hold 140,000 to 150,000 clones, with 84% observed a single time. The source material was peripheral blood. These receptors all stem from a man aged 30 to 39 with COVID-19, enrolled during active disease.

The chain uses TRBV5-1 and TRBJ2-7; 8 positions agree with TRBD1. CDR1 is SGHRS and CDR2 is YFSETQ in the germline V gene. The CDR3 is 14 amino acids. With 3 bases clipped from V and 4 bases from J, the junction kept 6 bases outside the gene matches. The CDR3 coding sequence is TGCGCCAGCAGCTCCCGGCAGGGGGCATACGAGCAGTACTTC. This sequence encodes CASSSRQGAYEQYF.

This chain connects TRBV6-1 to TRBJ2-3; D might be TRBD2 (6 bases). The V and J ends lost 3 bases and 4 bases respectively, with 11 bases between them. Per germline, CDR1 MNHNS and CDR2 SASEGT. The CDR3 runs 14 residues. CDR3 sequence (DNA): TGTGCCAGCAGTGAGGGGGGATTTGCAGATACGCAGTATTTT. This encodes CASSEGGFADTQYF.

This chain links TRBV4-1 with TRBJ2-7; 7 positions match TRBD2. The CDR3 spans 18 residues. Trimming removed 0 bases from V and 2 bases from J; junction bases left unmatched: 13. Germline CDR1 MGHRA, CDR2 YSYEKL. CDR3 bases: TGCGCCAGCAGCCAAGAATCCGTCGTAGGAGGGAGGGCCTACGAGCAGTACTTC. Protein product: CASSQESVVGGRAYEQYF.

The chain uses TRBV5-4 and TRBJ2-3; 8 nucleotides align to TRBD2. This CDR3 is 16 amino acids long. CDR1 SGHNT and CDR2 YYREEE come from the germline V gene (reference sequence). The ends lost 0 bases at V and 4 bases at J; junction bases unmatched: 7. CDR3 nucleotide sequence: TGTGCCAGCAGCTTGGGTGCTAGCGGGTACGCAGATACGCAGTATTTT. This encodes CASSLGASGYADTQYF. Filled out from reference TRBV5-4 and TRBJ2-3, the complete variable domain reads ETGVTQSPTHLIKTRGQQVTLRCSSQSGHNTVSWYQQALGQGPQFIFQYYREEENGRGNFPPRFSGLQFPNYSSELNVNALELDDSALYLCASSLGASGYADTQYFGPGTRLTVL.

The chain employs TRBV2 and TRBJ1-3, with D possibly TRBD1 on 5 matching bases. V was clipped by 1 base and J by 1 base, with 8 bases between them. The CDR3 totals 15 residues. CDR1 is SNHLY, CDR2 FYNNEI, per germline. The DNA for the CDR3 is TGTGCCAGCAGTGAAGGGCCAGGGTCTGGAAACACCATATATTTT. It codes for CASSEGPGSGNTIYF.

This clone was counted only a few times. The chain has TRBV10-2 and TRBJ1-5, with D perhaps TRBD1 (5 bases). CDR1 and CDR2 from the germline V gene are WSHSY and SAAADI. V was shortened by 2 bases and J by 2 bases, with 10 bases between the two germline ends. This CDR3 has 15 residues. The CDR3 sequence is CASSEHGGGNQPQHF. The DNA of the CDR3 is TGCGCCAGCAGTGAGCACGGGGGGGGCAATCAGCCCCAGCATTTT.

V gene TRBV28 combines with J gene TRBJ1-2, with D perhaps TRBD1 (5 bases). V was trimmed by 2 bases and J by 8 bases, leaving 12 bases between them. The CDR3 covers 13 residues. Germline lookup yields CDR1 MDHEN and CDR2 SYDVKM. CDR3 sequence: CASSLRAGGGYTF. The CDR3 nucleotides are TGTGCCAGCAGTTTAAGAGCTGGGGGGGGCTACACCTTC.

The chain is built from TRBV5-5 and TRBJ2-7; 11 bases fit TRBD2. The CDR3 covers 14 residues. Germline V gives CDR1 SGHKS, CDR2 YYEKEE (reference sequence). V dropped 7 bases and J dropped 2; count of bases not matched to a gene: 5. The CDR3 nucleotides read TGTGCCAGCTGTGGGACTAGCGGAGCCTACGAGCAGTACTTC. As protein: CASCGTSGAYEQYF. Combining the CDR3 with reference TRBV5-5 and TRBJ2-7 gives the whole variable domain DAGVTQSPTHLIKTRGQQVTLRCSPISGHKSVSWYQQVLGQGPQFIFQYYEKEERGRGNFPDRFSARQFPNYSSELNVNALLLGDSALYLCASCGTSGAYEQYFGPGTRLTVT.

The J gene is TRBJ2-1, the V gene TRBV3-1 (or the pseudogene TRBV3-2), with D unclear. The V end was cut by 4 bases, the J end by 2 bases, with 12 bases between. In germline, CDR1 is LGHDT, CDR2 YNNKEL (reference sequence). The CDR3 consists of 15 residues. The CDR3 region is CASSPFERTYNEQFF. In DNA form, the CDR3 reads TGTGCCAGCAGCCCTTTTGAGCGAACCTACAATGAGCAGTTCTTC.

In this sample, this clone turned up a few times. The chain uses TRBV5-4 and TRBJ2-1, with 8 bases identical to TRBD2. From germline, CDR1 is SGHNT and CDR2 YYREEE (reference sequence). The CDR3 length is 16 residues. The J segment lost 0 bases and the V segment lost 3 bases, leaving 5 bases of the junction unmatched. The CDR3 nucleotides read TGTGCCAGCAGCTCGGAACTAGCGGTCTCCTACAATGAGCAGTTCTTC. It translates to CASSSELAVSYNEQFF.

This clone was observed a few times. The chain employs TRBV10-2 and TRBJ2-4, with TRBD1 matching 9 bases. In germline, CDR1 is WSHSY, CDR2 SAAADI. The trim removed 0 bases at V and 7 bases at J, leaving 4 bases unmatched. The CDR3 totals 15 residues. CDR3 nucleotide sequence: TGCGCCAGCAGTGAGTCGAACAGGGGGCGGAACATTCAGTACTTC. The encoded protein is CASSESNRGRNIQYF.

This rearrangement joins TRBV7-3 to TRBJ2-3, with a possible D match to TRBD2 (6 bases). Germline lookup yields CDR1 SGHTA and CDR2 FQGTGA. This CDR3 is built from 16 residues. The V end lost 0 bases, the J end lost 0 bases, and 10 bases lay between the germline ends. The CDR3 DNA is TGTGCCAGCAGCTTAACGGCGGGGTCTAGCACAGATACGCAGTATTTT. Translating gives CASSLTAGSSTDTQYF. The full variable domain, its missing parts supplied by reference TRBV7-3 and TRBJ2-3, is GAGVSQTPSNKVTEKGKYVELRCDPISGHTALYWYRQSLGQGPEFLIYFQGTGAADDSGLPNDRFFAVRPEGSVSTLKIQRTERGDSAVYLCASSLTAGSSTDTQYFGPGTRLTVL.

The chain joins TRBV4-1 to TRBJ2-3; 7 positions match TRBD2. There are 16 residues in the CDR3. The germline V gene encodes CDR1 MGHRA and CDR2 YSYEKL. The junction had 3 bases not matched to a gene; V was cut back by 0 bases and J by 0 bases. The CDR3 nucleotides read TGCGCCAGCAGCCAAGACCTAGCGGCTAGCACAGATACGCAGTATTTT. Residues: CASSQDLAASTDTQYF.

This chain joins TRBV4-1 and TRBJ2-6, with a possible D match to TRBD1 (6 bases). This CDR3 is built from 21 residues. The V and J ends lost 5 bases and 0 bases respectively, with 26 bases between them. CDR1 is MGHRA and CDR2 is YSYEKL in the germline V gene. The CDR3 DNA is TGCGCCAGCAGCAGATATGCACCCAGGACAGATGTTTTCTCTGGGGCCAACGTCCTGACTTTC. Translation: CASSRYAPRTDVFSGANVLTF.

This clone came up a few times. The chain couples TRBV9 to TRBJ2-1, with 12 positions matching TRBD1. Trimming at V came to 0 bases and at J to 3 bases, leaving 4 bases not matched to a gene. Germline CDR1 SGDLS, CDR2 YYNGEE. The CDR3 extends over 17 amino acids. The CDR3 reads CASSVEGQGAFYNEQFF. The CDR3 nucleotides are TGTGCCAGCAGCGTAGAGGGACAGGGGGCATTCTACAATGAGCAGTTCTTC.

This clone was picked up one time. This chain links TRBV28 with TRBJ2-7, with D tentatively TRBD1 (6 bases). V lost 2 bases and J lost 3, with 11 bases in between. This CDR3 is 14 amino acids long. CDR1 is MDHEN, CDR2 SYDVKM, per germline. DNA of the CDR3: TGTGCCAGCAGTTTAAGGACAGCGGACTACGAGCAGTACTTC. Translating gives CASSLRTADYEQYF. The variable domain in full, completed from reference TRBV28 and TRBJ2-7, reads DVKVTQSSRYLVKRTGEKVFLECVQDMDHENMFWYRQDPGLGLRLIYFSYDVKMKEKGDIPEGYSVSREKKERFSLILESASTNQTSMYLCASSLRTADYEQYFGPGTRLTVT.

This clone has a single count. DNA for the CDR3: TGTGCCAGCAGCGCGACAGATACGCAGTATTTT. This translates into CASSATDTQYF. V gene TRBV11-2 combines with J gene TRBJ2-3; D is uncertain. The length of the CDR3 is 11 residues. V was shortened by 5 bases and J by 3 bases, with 3 bases between the two germline ends. CDR1 SGHAT and CDR2 FQNNGV come from the germline V gene.

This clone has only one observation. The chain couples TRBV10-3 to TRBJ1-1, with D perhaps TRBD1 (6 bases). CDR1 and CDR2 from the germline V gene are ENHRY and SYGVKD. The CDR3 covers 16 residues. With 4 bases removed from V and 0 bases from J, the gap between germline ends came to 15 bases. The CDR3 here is CAISVDRQLMNTEAFF. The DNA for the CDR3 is TGTGCCATCAGTGTCGACAGGCAACTCATGAACACTGAAGCTTTCTTT.

CDR3 bases: TGTGCCATCAGGGTACAGCTGAACACTGAAGCTTTCTTT. It yields the protein CAIRVQLNTEAFF. The rearrangement uses TRBV10-3 and TRBJ1-1; D is unclear. V lost 6 bases to trimming and J lost 0 bases, with 8 bases between them. CDR3 length equals 13 residues. In germline, CDR1 is ENHRY, CDR2 SYGVKD.

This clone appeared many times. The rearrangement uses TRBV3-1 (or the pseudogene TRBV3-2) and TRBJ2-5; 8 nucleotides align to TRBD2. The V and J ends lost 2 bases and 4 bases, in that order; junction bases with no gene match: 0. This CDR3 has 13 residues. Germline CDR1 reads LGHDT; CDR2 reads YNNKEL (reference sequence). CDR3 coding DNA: TGTGCCAGCAGCCAAAGCGGGGGAGAGACCCAGTACTTC. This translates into CASSQSGGETQYF.

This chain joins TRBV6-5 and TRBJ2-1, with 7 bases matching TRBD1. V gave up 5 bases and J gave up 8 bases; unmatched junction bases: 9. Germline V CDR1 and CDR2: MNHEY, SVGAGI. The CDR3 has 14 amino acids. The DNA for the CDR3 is TGTGCCAGCAGTAATGATAACAGGGGTCATGAGCAGTTCTTC. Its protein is CASSNDNRGHEQFF.

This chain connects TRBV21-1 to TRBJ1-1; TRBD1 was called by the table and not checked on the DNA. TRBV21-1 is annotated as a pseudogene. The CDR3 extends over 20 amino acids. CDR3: CASSKATKTTGDRVDTEAFF. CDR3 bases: TGTGCCAGCAGCAAAGCAACAAAAACGACAGGGGATAGGGTCGACACTGAAGCTTTCTTT.

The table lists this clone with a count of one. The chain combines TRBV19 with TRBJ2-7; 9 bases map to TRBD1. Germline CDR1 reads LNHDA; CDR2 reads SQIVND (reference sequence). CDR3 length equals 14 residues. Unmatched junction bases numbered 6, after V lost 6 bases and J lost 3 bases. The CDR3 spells CASRAGQGNYEQYF. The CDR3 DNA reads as TGTGCCAGTAGGGCGGGACAGGGTAACTACGAGCAGTACTTC.

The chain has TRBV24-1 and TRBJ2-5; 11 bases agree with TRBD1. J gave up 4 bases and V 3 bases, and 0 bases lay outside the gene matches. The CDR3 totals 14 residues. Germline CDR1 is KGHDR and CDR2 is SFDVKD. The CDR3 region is CATSDGTGGETQYF. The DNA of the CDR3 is TGTGCCACCAGTGATGGGACAGGGGGAGAGACCCAGTACTTC.

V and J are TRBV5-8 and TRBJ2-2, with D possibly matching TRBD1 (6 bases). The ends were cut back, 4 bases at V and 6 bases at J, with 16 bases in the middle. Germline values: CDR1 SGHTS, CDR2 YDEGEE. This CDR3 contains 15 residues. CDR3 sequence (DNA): TGTGCCAGCAGCCCCAGGACAGTTGCAGCCGGGGAGCTGTTTTTT. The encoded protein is CASSPRTVAAGELFF.

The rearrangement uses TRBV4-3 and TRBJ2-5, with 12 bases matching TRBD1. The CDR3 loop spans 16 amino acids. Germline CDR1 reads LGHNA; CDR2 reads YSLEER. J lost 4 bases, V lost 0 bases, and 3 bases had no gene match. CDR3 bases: TGCGCCAGCAGCCAAGATCGGGGACAGGGGGCAGAGACCCAGTACTTC. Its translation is CASSQDRGQGAETQYF.

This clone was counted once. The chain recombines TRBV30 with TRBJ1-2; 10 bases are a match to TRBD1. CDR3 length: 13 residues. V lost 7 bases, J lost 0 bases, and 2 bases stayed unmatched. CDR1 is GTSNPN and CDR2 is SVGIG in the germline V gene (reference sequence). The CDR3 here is CAYGTGANYGYTF. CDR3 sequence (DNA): TGTGCCTACGGGACAGGGGCTAACTATGGCTACACCTTC.